This T cell receptor (beta chain) comes out of a study of T cell repertoires in cytomegalovirus infection. TCRdb recomputed calls from the reads with MiXCR, one row per CDR3 protein. The sample carries 110,000 or so distinct CDR3 sequences, about 33% recorded once. Remarks on this clonotype: What it binds is not known.

V lost 7 bases to trimming and J lost 4 bases, with 14 bases between them. Germline lookup yields CDR1 MNHNY and CDR2 SVGAGI (reference sequence). CDR3 length: 14 amino acids. J is TRBJ1-3 and V is TRBV6-6; D possibly corresponds to TRBD1 (6 bases). This clonotype was sampled from a human donor in good health (CMV status not recorded). Some clones in this sample may be carry-over from other donors' samples. Sequenced material: CD8+ T cells from cultured PBMCs, taken from culture after CMV antigen stimulation. In DNA, the CDR3 is TGTGCCAGCAACCACAGGGTTCGCGGAAACACCATATATTTT. Residues: CASNHRVRGNTIYF.